A single sample gave rise to the 19 T cell receptor beta chains below, sequenced in a study of shared clonotypes between healthy human individuals. Method: immunoSEQ multiplex PCR; TCRdb's copy keeps in-frame clones and lacks some. The table records over a million clones, about 80% of them present only once. Input material: memory CD4+ T cells from PBMCs. Indicated subset: CD45RA-negative fraction. These receptors were collected from a man aged 18 to 35 in good health. Some clones in this sample may be carry-over from other donors' samples.

The rearrangement uses TRBV7-3 and TRBJ1-5; 7 bases line up with TRBD1. The CDR3 loop spans 14 amino acids. Per germline, CDR1 SGHTA and CDR2 FQGTGA. V lost 8 bases, J lost 6 bases, and 10 bases stayed unmatched. The DNA for the CDR3 is TGTGCCAGCGCCCAGGGGGGACGGGGTCAGCCCCAGCATTTT. Amino acid sequence: CASAQGGRGQPQHF. Based on the CDR3 plus reference TRBV7-3 and TRBJ1-5, the full variable domain is GAGVSQTPSNKVTEKGKYVELRCDPISGHTALYWYRQSLGQGPEFLIYFQGTGAADDSGLPNDRFFAVRPEGSVSTLKIQRTERGDSAVYLCASAQGGRGQPQHFGDGTRLSIL.

The genes are TRBV5-1 and TRBJ2-3, with TRBD1 as a possible D gene (5 bases). The CDR3 loop spans 16 amino acids. The V gene lost 0 bases and the J gene lost 0 bases, with 11 bases spanning the gap. CDR1 is SGHRS and CDR2 is YFSETQ in the germline V gene. CDR3 sequence reads: CASSLGGQGSTDTQYF. The CDR3 bases are TGCGCCAGCAGCTTGGGTGGGCAGGGAAGCACAGATACGCAGTATTTT.

The V and J genes are TRBV7-2 and TRBJ2-5; D not certain. The germline CDR1 and CDR2 sequences are SGHTA and FQGNSA. The V end lost 3 bases, the J end lost 2 bases, and 10 bases lay between the germline ends. The CDR3 extends over 14 amino acids. The CDR3 reads CASSLGRYQETQYF. The CDR3, as DNA: TGTGCCAGCAGCTTGGGTCGTTATCAAGAGACCCAGTACTTC.

The chain links TRBV5-1 to TRBJ1-1, with D tentatively TRBD1 (6 bases). There are 13 residues in the CDR3. V lost 2 bases, J lost 3 bases, and 8 bases lay in between. CDR1 and CDR2 (germline): SGHRS, YFSETQ. DNA for the CDR3: TGCGCCAGCAGCTTAGGACAGTACACTGAAGCTTTCTTT. Protein product: CASSLGQYTEAFF.

This sequence joins TRBV7-8 and TRBJ2-7; D may be TRBD2 (5 bases). The CDR3 is made up of 14 amino acids. V was pared by 4 bases and J by 8 bases, with 18 bases between. Per germline, CDR1 SGHVS and CDR2 FQNEAQ. The CDR3 sequence: CASSSTGFTEKQYF. CDR3 DNA sequence: TGTGCCAGCAGCTCCACGGGATTTACGGAAAAGCAGTACTTC.

The rearrangement uses TRBV19 and TRBJ1-5; D perhaps matches TRBD1 (6 bases). The V gene's germline CDR1 is LNHDA and CDR2 SQIVND (reference sequence). The ends were cut back, 4 bases at V and 7 bases at J, with 17 bases in the middle. CDR3 length equals 15 residues. CDR3 sequence reads: CASSTGTRTRQPQHF. CDR3 bases: TGTGCCAGTAGTACGGGGACAAGGACACGACAGCCCCAGCATTTT.

CDR3 amino acids: CASSLVRYREGYEQYF. For the CDR3, the DNA is TGTGCCAGCAGCTTGGTTAGATACAGGGAGGGCTACGAGCAGTACTTC. The V call is TRBV5-8, the J call TRBJ2-7; TRBD2 might be the D (7 bases). Germline values: CDR1 SGHTS, CDR2 YDEGEE. V dropped 0 bases and J dropped 3 bases, with 16 bases sitting between them. The length of the CDR3 is 16 residues.

Concerning this clone: The sample holds other DNA sequences that translate to the same CDR3. V gene TRBV13 combines with J gene TRBJ2-7; no firm D call. In germline, CDR1 is PRHDT, CDR2 FYEKMQ (reference sequence). The CDR3 is 13 residues long. The V end was cut by 3 bases, the J end by 1 base, with 7 bases between. CDR3: CASSLVGSYEQYF. The CDR3 bases are TGTGCCAGCAGCTTGGTGGGTTCCTACGAGCAGTACTTC.

The chain is built from TRBV6-5 and TRBJ1-4; D unclear. The V end was cut by 4 bases, the J end by 13 bases, with 16 bases between. CDR3 length equals 13 residues. Germline loops: CDR1 MNHEY, CDR2 SVGAGI. CDR3: CASSLDPGYGLFF. The CDR3 DNA reads as TGTGCCAGCAGTTTGGATCCGGGGTATGGACTGTTTTTT.

V and J are TRBV6-1 and TRBJ2-7, with 7 bases lining up with TRBD2. The germline V gene encodes CDR1 MNHNS and CDR2 SASEGT. The CDR3 is 14 residues long. J lost 2 bases, V lost 9 bases, and 10 bases had no gene match. CDR3 coding DNA: TGTGCCAGTTGGTGGGAGGGGAGACCCTACGAGCAGTACTTC. Encoded protein: CASWWEGRPYEQYF.

For the CDR3, the DNA is TGTGCCAGCAGCCCCGCTGCCGAGACCCAGTACTTC. Its translation is CASSPAAETQYF. The chain uses TRBV7-2 and TRBJ2-5; D unclear. Per germline, CDR1 SGHTA and CDR2 FQGNSA. Trimming cost V 5 bases and J 5 bases, with 9 bases left between them. This CDR3 has 12 amino acids. The full variable domain, rest sourced from reference TRBV7-2 and TRBJ2-5, is GAGVSQSPSNKVTEKGKDVELRCDPISGHTALYWYRQSLGQGLEFLIYFQGNSAPDKSGLPSDRFSAERTGGSVSTLTIQRTQQEDSAVYLCASSPAAETQYFGPGTRLLVL.

This chain uses TRBV7-3 with TRBJ2-2, with unresolved D. V dropped 2 bases and J dropped 3 bases, with 7 bases sitting between them. This CDR3 spans 14 amino acids. CDR1 and CDR2 (germline): SGHTA, FQGTGA. Here the CDR3 reads CASSLRAYTGELFF. CDR3 nucleotide sequence: TGTGCCAGCAGCTTACGAGCCTACACCGGGGAGCTGTTTTTT.

V gene TRBV5-1 combines with J gene TRBJ1-5; TRBD1 matches 8 bases. The junction had 4 bases not matched to a gene; V was cut back by 0 bases and J by 2 bases. Germline assignment: CDR1 SGHRS and CDR2 YFSETQ. The CDR3 has 16 amino acids. CDR3 DNA sequence: TGCGCCAGCAGCTTGGGTGACAGGGGAGGCAATCAGCCCCAGCATTTT. This translates into CASSLGDRGGNQPQHF.

The CDR3 DNA is TGTGCCAGCAGCCGAGACAGGGTGGGAGGCTACACCTTC. Its protein product is CASSRDRVGGYTF. This chain uses TRBV5-4 with TRBJ1-2; 7 positions match TRBD1. The V gene's germline CDR1 is SGHNT and CDR2 YYREEE (reference sequence). Losses at the gene ends were 4 bases for V and 8 bases for J; bases not matched to a gene: 8. The length of the CDR3 is 13 residues.

The chain employs TRBV6-1 and TRBJ1-5; the D is unclear. Germline assignment: CDR1 MNHNS and CDR2 SASEGT. The CDR3 has 15 amino acids. V was shortened by 1 base and J by 1 base, with 8 bases between the two germline ends. CDR3 loop: CASSEGTLSNQPQHF. As DNA, the CDR3 is TGTGCCAGCAGTGAAGGCACGCTAAGCAATCAGCCCCAGCATTTT.

V and J are TRBV19 and TRBJ2-4; TRBD1 aligns across 10 bases. Trimming cost V 6 bases and J 3 bases; bases outside gene matches: 8. Germline CDR1 is LNHDA and CDR2 is SQIVND (reference sequence). The CDR3 has 16 residues. Written as DNA, the CDR3 is TGTGCCAGTAGCAAACCGACAGGGGGCGGCAAAAACATTCAGTACTTC. It translates to CASSKPTGGGKNIQYF.

V usage is TRBV6-6 and J usage is TRBJ2-1, with 10 bases that match TRBD2. Losses at the gene ends were 5 bases for V and 4 bases for J; bases not matched to a gene: 5. CDR1 is MNHNY, CDR2 SVGAGI, per germline (reference sequence). CDR3 length equals 15 residues. The CDR3 is CASSRLAGEYNEQFF. CDR3 nucleotide sequence: TGTGCCAGCAGTCGCCTAGCGGGAGAATACAATGAGCAGTTCTTC.

The chain links TRBV28 to TRBJ1-1; 9 bases line up with TRBD1. The CDR3 sequence is 15 residues long. V shed 6 bases, J shed 4 bases, and the junction held 9 bases outside the gene matches. In germline, CDR1 is MDHEN, CDR2 SYDVKM. The CDR3 here is CASSQEGTGFTEAFF. The CDR3 DNA follows: TGTGCCAGCAGCCAGGAAGGGACAGGGTTCACTGAAGCTTTCTTT.

The chain recombines TRBV27 with TRBJ2-4; a weak D match, TRBD1 (5 bases). The germline V and J ends were trimmed by 4 bases and 0 bases, with 10 bases remaining between them. This CDR3 region has 15 residues. The germline gives CDR1 MNHEY, CDR2 SMNVEV (reference sequence). The CDR3: CASSSRQIAKNIQYF. CDR3 DNA: TGTGCCAGCAGTTCACGACAGATAGCCAAAAACATTCAGTACTTC.